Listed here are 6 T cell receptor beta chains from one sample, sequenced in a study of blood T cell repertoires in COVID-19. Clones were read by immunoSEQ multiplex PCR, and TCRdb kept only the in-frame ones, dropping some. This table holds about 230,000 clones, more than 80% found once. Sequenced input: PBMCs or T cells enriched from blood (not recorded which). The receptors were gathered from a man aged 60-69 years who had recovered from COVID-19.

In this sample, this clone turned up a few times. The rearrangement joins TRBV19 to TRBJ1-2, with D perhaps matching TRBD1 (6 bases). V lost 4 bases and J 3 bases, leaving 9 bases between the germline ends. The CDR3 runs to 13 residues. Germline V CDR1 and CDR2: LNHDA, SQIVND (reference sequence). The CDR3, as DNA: TGTGCCAGTAGTACTGACAGGTACTATGGCTACACCTTC. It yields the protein CASSTDRYYGYTF.

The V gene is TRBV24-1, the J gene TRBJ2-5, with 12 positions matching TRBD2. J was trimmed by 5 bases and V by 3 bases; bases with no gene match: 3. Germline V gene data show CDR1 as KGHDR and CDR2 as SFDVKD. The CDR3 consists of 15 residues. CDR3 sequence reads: CATSDTSGGYETQYF. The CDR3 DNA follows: TGTGCCACCAGTGATACTAGCGGGGGGTACGAGACCCAGTACTTC.

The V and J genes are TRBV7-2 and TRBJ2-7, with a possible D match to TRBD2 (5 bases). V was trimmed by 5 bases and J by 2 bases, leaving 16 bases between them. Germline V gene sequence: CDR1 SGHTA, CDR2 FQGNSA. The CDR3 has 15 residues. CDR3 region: CASSPSRGKPYEQYF. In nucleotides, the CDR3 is TGTGCCAGCAGCCCTTCTAGAGGGAAACCCTACGAGCAGTACTTC.

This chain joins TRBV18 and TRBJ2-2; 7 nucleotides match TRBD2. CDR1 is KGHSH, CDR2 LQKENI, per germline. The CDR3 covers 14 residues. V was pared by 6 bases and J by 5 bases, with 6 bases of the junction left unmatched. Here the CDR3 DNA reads TGTGCCAGCTCCCCTCTGCGGGGGACCGGGGAGCTGTTTTTT. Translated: CASSPLRGTGELFF.

This CDR3 reads CASTLDRVENEQFF. In DNA form, the CDR3 reads TGTGCCAGTACCCTGGACAGGGTTGAGAATGAGCAGTTCTTC. The chain joins TRBV2 to TRBJ2-1; TRBD1 matches 8 bases. This CDR3 contains 14 residues. V shed 9 bases, J shed 7 bases, and the junction held 11 bases outside the gene matches. Germline CDR1 is SNHLY and CDR2 is FYNNEI.

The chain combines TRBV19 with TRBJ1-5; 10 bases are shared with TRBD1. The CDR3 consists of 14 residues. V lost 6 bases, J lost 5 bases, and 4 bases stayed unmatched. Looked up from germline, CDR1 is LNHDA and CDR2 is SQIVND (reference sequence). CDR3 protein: CASRPTGGHQPQHF. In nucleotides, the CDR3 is TGTGCCAGTAGGCCGACAGGGGGCCATCAGCCCCAGCATTTT.